The next 10 T cell receptor beta chains were all read from a single sample in a study of T cells after yellow fever vaccination. Each CDR3 protein is one row after TCRdb ran MiXCR on the 5' RACE reads. The sample consists of 310,000 or so distinct CDR3 sequences, around 3.9% of them appearing once. The sequenced sample was PBMCs, obtained on the day of the yellow fever booster vaccination. These receptors all stem from a man aged 18 to 35 who received the YFV17D yellow fever vaccine.

This clonotype was seen at least ten times. This sequence joins TRBV27 and TRBJ2-3; D tentatively reads TRBD1 or TRBD2 (5 bases each). The V end was cut by 7 bases, the J end by 1 base, with 18 bases between. CDR1 is MNHEY and CDR2 is SMNVEV in the germline V gene (reference sequence). This CDR3 has 16 residues. The CDR3 nucleotides read TGTGCCAGCACTAGCACCGGGACGTGGGGCACAGATACGCAGTATTTT. Translation: CASTSTGTWGTDTQYF.

DNA of the CDR3: TGTGCCAGCTCACCAGGGGAAGGAGGAGGAAACACCATATATTTT. Its translation is CASSPGEGGGNTIYF. This chain connects TRBV18 to TRBJ1-3; D is uncertain. The CDR3 totals 15 residues. V lost 2 bases to trimming and J lost 4 bases, with 12 bases between them. Germline assignment: CDR1 KGHSH and CDR2 LQKENI.

The V gene is TRBV5-1, the J gene TRBJ2-2; 8 nucleotides agree with TRBD2. The germline V gene encodes CDR1 SGHRS and CDR2 YFSETQ. The CDR3 totals 14 residues. The V and J ends lost 5 bases and 6 bases, in that order; junction bases with no gene match: 6. CDR3 in amino acids: CASRKTSGPGELFF. The CDR3 DNA follows: TGCGCCAGCAGGAAAACTAGCGGCCCCGGGGAGCTGTTTTTT.

This clonotype was found many times. The chain is built from TRBV6-5 and TRBJ2-5; 9 bases agree with TRBD2. The junction had 6 bases not matched to a gene; V was cut back by 2 bases and J by 5 bases. CDR3 length: 15 residues. Germline CDR1 MNHEY, CDR2 SVGAGI. The CDR3, as DNA: TGTGCCAGCAGTTACCTAGCGGGGAGGGGGGAGACCCAGTACTTC. This sequence encodes CASSYLAGRGETQYF.

This chain links TRBV5-6 with TRBJ1-1, with TRBD1 as a possible D gene (5 bases). The germline gives CDR1 SGHDT, CDR2 YYEEEE. The V gene lost 3 bases and the J gene lost 11 bases, with 20 bases spanning the gap. This CDR3 contains 14 residues. The CDR3 DNA sequence: TGTGCCAGCAGCTGGAAGACAGTCAGCCCTGGGGCTTTCTTT. Encoded protein: CASSWKTVSPGAFF.

The gene calls are TRBV18 and TRBJ2-5; the D gene is possibly TRBD2 (7 bases). This CDR3 is built from 13 residues. CDR1 is KGHSH, CDR2 LQKENI, per germline. The ends were cut back, 8 bases at V and 5 bases at J, with 15 bases in the middle. The CDR3 nucleotides read TGTGCCAGCAACATCGGGGGGCAGGAGACCCAGTACTTC. Its protein product is CASNIGGQETQYF.

This chain links TRBV18 with TRBJ2-7, with D perhaps matching TRBD1 (6 bases). Trimming removed 5 bases from V and 2 bases from J, with 13 bases in between. Germline lookup yields CDR1 KGHSH and CDR2 LQKENI. The CDR3 loop spans 14 amino acids. CDR3 bases: TGTGCCAGCTCATCGGACAGTCTTCCCTACGAGCAGTACGTC. Amino acid sequence: CASSSDSLPYEQYV.

This clonotype was observed a handful of times. The chain uses TRBV12-3 or TRBV12-4 and TRBJ1-1; possible D gene TRBD1, 5 bases. The CDR3 length is 12 residues. The V and J ends lost 10 bases and 8 bases respectively, with 17 bases between them. Here the CDR3 DNA reads TGTGCCACCTCACTGGCGGGGGGGGAAGCTTTCTTT. Translation: CATSLAGGEAFF.

This clonotype was counted many times. The rearrangement joins TRBV24-1 to TRBJ2-5; D might be TRBD2 (6 bases). The CDR3 is made up of 13 amino acids. Trimming left V 4 bases short and J 4 bases short, with 9 bases between. The germline V gene encodes CDR1 KGHDR and CDR2 SFDVKD. The CDR3 region has the DNA TGTGCCACCAGTGAGGCGGGGAGAGAGACCCAGTACTTC. Amino acids: CATSEAGRETQYF.

This clonotype has ten or more counts. The genes are TRBV7-8 and TRBJ2-1, with D perhaps matching TRBD2 (5 bases). This CDR3 has 13 residues. V dropped 10 bases and J dropped 8 bases, with 18 bases sitting between them. Germline CDR1 reads SGHVS; CDR2 reads FQNEAQ. The CDR3 bases are TGTGCCACCGCGACGCTGGGAGTCCATGAGCAGTTCTTC. This encodes CATATLGVHEQFF.